This T cell receptor (beta chain) was observed in a study of cytomegalovirus exposure and HLA in healthy donors. The CDR3 covers 16 residues. V shed 4 bases and J shed 0 bases, with 10 bases lying between them. Germline V gene data show CDR1 as MNHEY and CDR2 as SMNVEV (reference sequence). PCR primers comprised 60 Vbeta and 13 Jbeta primers. TCRdb's table, derived via immunoSEQ multiplex PCR, lists solely in-frame clones and lacks some. The sample has over 100,000 clones; 70% to 85% are singletons. Sequenced: PBMCs. The chain has TRBV27 and TRBJ1-6; D is perhaps TRBD1 (5 bases). This TCR was sampled from a male donor in good health and CMV-seropositive. The CDR3 region is CASSWQGSSYNSPLHF. In nucleotides, the CDR3 is TGTGCCAGCAGTTGGCAGGGAAGCTCCTATAATTCACCCCTCCACTTT.